This entry lists 29 T cell receptor beta chains sequenced from one sample in a study of post-analysis software for immune sequencing data. Study-level findings and limits: Patients carried a handful of TRBV segments more frequently than controls did, and TRBV5-6, TRBV5-1 and TRBV20-1 were among them.

Unique molecular identifiers had been added to the TCR beta cDNA libraries. TCRdb used MiXCR to reprocess the PCR reads, holding one entry per CDR3 protein. The data show hundreds of thousands of distinct CDR3 sequences, roughly 45% seen once. No antigens are known for them. The sequenced sample was blood. The receptors derive from a girl aged 10 to 17 with multiple sclerosis.

The chain is built from TRBV5-1 and TRBJ1-1; 11 bases map to TRBD1. The V gene end was trimmed by 4 bases and the J gene end by 4 bases; junction bases not matched to a gene: 9. The CDR3 consists of 16 residues. Per the germline V gene, CDR1 is SGHRS and CDR2 is YFSETQ. The chain's CDR3 is CASSPGPGTGGTEAFF. DNA for the CDR3: TGCGCCAGCAGCCCCGGTCCCGGGACAGGGGGCACTGAAGCTTTCTTT.

CDR3 amino acids: CASRNNHGAPYGYTF. CDR3 bases: TGTGCCAGCCGTAACAACCACGGCGCTCCCTATGGCTACACCTTC. This chain uses TRBV7-2 with TRBJ1-2, with no clear D. Trimming removed 8 bases from V and 4 bases from J, with 20 bases in between. The CDR3 is 15 amino acids. From germline, CDR1 is SGHTA and CDR2 FQGNSA.

The chain joins TRBV27 to TRBJ2-1; TRBD2 aligns across 8 bases. Looked up from germline, CDR1 is MNHEY and CDR2 is SMNVEV (reference sequence). This CDR3 has 15 residues. The V gene end was trimmed by 7 bases and the J gene end by 2 bases; junction bases not matched to a gene: 7. The CDR3 loop reads CASMIASGPYNEQFF. In DNA, the CDR3 is TGTGCCAGCATGATAGCTAGCGGGCCCTACAATGAGCAGTTCTTC.

This clonotype showed up just once. V is TRBV24-1 and J is TRBJ2-3; D is perhaps TRBD2 (6 bases). V lost 3 bases and J 4 bases, leaving 16 bases between the germline ends. Per the germline V gene, CDR1 is KGHDR and CDR2 is SFDVKD. This CDR3 is 16 amino acids long. DNA of the CDR3: TGTGCCACCAGTGATCCCCTGGAGGGCCCTGCAGATACGCAGTATTTT. As protein: CATSDPLEGPADTQYF.

Only a few counts were recorded for this clonotype. The chain combines TRBV27 with TRBJ2-7, with TRBD2 identical over 12 bases. Per germline, CDR1 MNHEY and CDR2 SMNVEV (reference sequence). The trim removed 7 bases at V and 6 bases at J, leaving 10 bases unmatched. The CDR3 covers 15 residues. The CDR3 here is CASIDLAGGPFEQYF. The CDR3 DNA is TGTGCCAGCATCGACCTAGCGGGAGGGCCCTTCGAGCAGTACTTC.

This clonotype was seen only a few times. The chain uses TRBV7-9 and TRBJ2-4; D unresolved. Trimming left V 5 bases short and J 7 bases short, with 27 bases between. The CDR3 runs to 18 residues. The germline V gene encodes CDR1 SEHNR and CDR2 FQNEAQ (reference sequence). CDR3 loop: CASSGPGSKAGEINIQYF. The CDR3 DNA sequence: TGTGCCAGCAGCGGACCAGGATCCAAGGCAGGAGAGATTAACATTCAGTACTTC.

The V and J genes are TRBV9 and TRBJ2-7, with D hard to call. The CDR3 length is 14 residues. V was cut by 0 bases and J by 0 bases, with 7 bases left in between. The V gene's germline CDR1 is SGDLS and CDR2 YYNGEE. The CDR3 loop is CASSVGPDSYEQYF. The CDR3 coding sequence is TGTGCCAGCAGCGTAGGTCCAGACTCCTACGAGCAGTACTTC.

This rearrangement joins TRBV12-3 or TRBV12-4 to TRBJ1-2; 7 nucleotides line up with TRBD1. J lost 1 base, V lost 2 bases, and 4 bases had no gene match. The CDR3 runs to 15 residues. CDR3 DNA sequence: TGTGCCAGCAGTTTAATAGGGGGCAGTAACTATGGCTACACCTTC. It specifies CASSLIGGSNYGYTF.

The chain uses TRBV5-1 and TRBJ2-5, with D perhaps matching TRBD2 (6 bases). CDR3 length: 14 amino acids. The germline V gene has CDR1 SGHRS and CDR2 YFSETQ. V gave up 4 bases and J gave up 4 bases, with 14 bases separating them. This chain's CDR3 is CASSRGTNLETQYF. The CDR3 nucleotides are TGCGCCAGCAGCCGGGGGACGAACTTAGAGACCCAGTACTTC.

The chain carries TRBV6-9 and TRBJ1-5; 7 bases fit TRBD1. The CDR3 consists of 14 residues. Germline CDR1 MNHGY, CDR2 SVAAGI. V gave up 3 bases and J gave up 9 bases; unmatched junction bases: 8. The CDR3 DNA is TGTGCCAGCAGTTACGGACAGGTCCTTTTGCCCCAGCATTTT. Translated, it gives CASSYGQVLLPQHF.

The chain carries TRBV12-3 or TRBV12-4 and TRBJ1-2, with unresolved D. The germline V and J ends were trimmed by 10 bases and 0 bases, with 12 bases remaining between them. This CDR3 has 13 residues. Here the CDR3 DNA reads TGTGCCACCAAGGACTTAGCTAACTATGGCTACACCTTC. This sequence encodes CATKDLANYGYTF.

This clonotype was picked up a small number of times. CDR3 DNA sequence: TGCGCCAGCAGCTTGGTAGTGGCGGAGGTCACAGATACGCAGTATTTT. Translating it yields CASSLVVAEVTDTQYF. The chain employs TRBV5-1 and TRBJ2-3; weak D call: TRBD2 (5 bases). CDR3 length equals 16 residues. Germline V gene lookup returns CDR1 SGHRS and CDR2 YFSETQ. V shed 0 bases and J shed 2 bases, with 13 bases lying between them.

CDR3 DNA sequence: TGCGCCAGCACCCGGGAGAAGGGGACTGAAGCTTTCTTT. It encodes CASTREKGTEAFF. The V gene is TRBV10-2, the J gene TRBJ1-1; a weak D match, TRBD1 (5 bases). The CDR3 extends over 13 amino acids. CDR1 WSHSY and CDR2 SAAADI come from the germline V gene. V was pared by 7 bases and J by 5 bases, with 14 bases between.

The rearrangement uses TRBV29-1 and TRBJ1-2; tentatively, D is TRBD1 (5 bases). Germline V gene lookup returns CDR1 SQVTM and CDR2 ANQGSEA. The CDR3 sequence is 14 residues long. Trimming pared 6 bases from V and 4 bases from J, leaving 18 bases between. The CDR3 loop is CSVPLEKDTYGYTF. The DNA of the CDR3 is TGCAGCGTCCCCTTGGAGAAGGACACCTATGGCTACACCTTC.

The genes are TRBV6-4 and TRBJ2-7, with unresolved D. From germline, CDR1 is MRHNA and CDR2 SNTAGT. Between the trimmed V and J ends, which lost 3 bases and 5 bases, there was a span of 8 bases. The CDR3 spans 12 residues. For the CDR3, the DNA is TGTGCCAGCAGTGAGAGTGTCCACGAGCAGTACTTC. Translating it yields CASSESVHEQYF.

The chain combines TRBV20-1 with TRBJ2-7; tentatively, D is TRBD1 (5 bases). Germline V lookup: CDR1 DFQATT, CDR2 SNEGSKA (reference sequence). This CDR3 has 13 residues. With 1 base removed from V and 0 bases from J, the gap between germline ends came to 7 bases. DNA for the CDR3: TGCAGTGCTAGAGTACAGGCCTCCTACGAGCAGTACTTC. It specifies CSARVQASYEQYF.

This chain joins TRBV28 and TRBJ2-5; no clear D. This CDR3 has 15 amino acids. CDR1 and CDR2 from the germline V gene are MDHEN and SYDVKM. The germline V and J ends were trimmed by 8 bases and 1 base, with 17 bases remaining between them. DNA for the CDR3: TGTGCCAGCTCACCCCCGGCGGAAGGCCAAGAGACCCAGTACTTC. This codes for CASSPPAEGQETQYF.

This clonotype was counted a few times. The gene calls are TRBV20-1 and TRBJ1-2; a weak D match, TRBD1 (6 bases). V was cut by 3 bases and J by 8 bases, with 22 bases left in between. The CDR3 loop spans 15 amino acids. Germline lookup yields CDR1 DFQATT and CDR2 SNEGSKA (reference sequence). The CDR3 sequence is CSARTDSRSPVGYTF. As DNA, the CDR3 is TGCAGTGCTAGGACGGACAGTCGGAGCCCCGTCGGCTACACCTTC.

The chain joins TRBV20-1 to TRBJ2-1; the match to TRBD2 covers 14 bases. Germline CDR1 is DFQATT and CDR2 is SNEGSKA (reference sequence). V gave up 3 bases and J gave up 2 bases; unmatched junction bases: 9. There are 18 residues in the CDR3. The CDR3 is CSASGGLAGVRAYNEQFF. CDR3 DNA: TGCAGTGCTAGCGGGGGACTAGCGGGAGTTCGGGCCTACAATGAGCAGTTCTTC.

J is TRBJ1-6 and V is TRBV20-1; D is uncertain. V lost 6 bases and J 4 bases, leaving 16 bases between the germline ends. This CDR3 region has 15 residues. From germline, CDR1 is DFQATT and CDR2 SNEGSKA (reference sequence). In nucleotides, the CDR3 is TGCAGTGCCCCCGGGTCCACGACTTATAATTCACCCCTCCACTTT. It is translated as CSAPGSTTYNSPLHF.

V gene TRBV5-5 combines with J gene TRBJ2-3; TRBD2 agrees at 11 bases. Germline values: CDR1 SGHKS, CDR2 YYEKEE (reference sequence). The ends lost 6 bases at V and 3 bases at J; junction bases unmatched: 9. The CDR3 length is 16 residues. CDR3 in DNA: TGTGCCAGCACCCACCTAGCGGGAGGTAAAACAGATACGCAGTATTTT. It codes for CASTHLAGGKTDTQYF.

The chain has TRBV28 and TRBJ2-2; TRBD2 is a possible D gene (6 bases). This CDR3 contains 16 residues. Trimming took 3 bases from V and 3 from J, leaving 14 bases between them. CDR1 is MDHEN, CDR2 SYDVKM, per germline. Written as DNA, the CDR3 is TGTGCCAGCAGTTTGGGGGGAGGTGGGGACACCGGGGAGCTGTTTTTT. This translates into CASSLGGGGDTGELFF.

This clonotype was detected a few times. This chain connects TRBV11-2 to TRBJ2-5; tentatively, D is TRBD1 (5 bases). Trimming removed 5 bases from V and 4 bases from J, with 11 bases in between. Germline lookup yields CDR1 SGHAT and CDR2 FQNNGV. The CDR3 runs 13 residues. The CDR3 loop reads CASSPFGAETQYF. CDR3 DNA sequence: TGTGCCAGCAGCCCTTTTGGGGCAGAGACCCAGTACTTC.

J is TRBJ2-2 and V is TRBV5-6; D possibly corresponds to TRBD2 (5 bases). The CDR3 runs to 15 residues. The V gene lost 3 bases and the J gene lost 1 base, with 10 bases spanning the gap. Germline V gene lookup returns CDR1 SGHDT and CDR2 YYEEEE. CDR3 residues: CASSYSAGNTGELFF. The CDR3 bases are TGTGCCAGCAGCTATTCGGCGGGGAACACCGGGGAGCTGTTTTTT. Full variable domain (outside the CDR3, taken from reference TRBV5-6 and TRBJ2-2): DAGVTQSPTHLIKTRGQQVTLRCSPKSGHDTVSWYQQALGQGPQFIFQYYEEEERQRGNFPDRFSGHQFPNYSSELNVNALLLGDSALYLCASSYSAGNTGELFFGEGSRLTVL.

The V and J genes are TRBV7-2 and TRBJ2-3; TRBD2 might be the D (6 bases). Germline V gene data show CDR1 as SGHTA and CDR2 as FQGNSA. Trimming removed 6 bases from V and 2 bases from J, with 15 bases in between. The CDR3 has 15 amino acids. The DNA of the CDR3 is TGTGCCAGCAGTTACCTTCGGGGGTCCACAGATACGCAGTATTTT. Translation: CASSYLRGSTDTQYF.

The V gene is TRBV5-1, the J gene TRBJ2-1; D ambiguous. V shed 0 bases and J shed 15 bases, with 16 bases lying between them. The CDR3 is 13 residues long. Germline V gene lookup returns CDR1 SGHRS and CDR2 YFSETQ. This chain's CDR3 is CASSLVWGNEAFF. The CDR3 bases are TGCGCCAGCAGCTTGGTTTGGGGAAACGAGGCGTTCTTC.

V and J are TRBV6-5 and TRBJ2-3; the D is unclear. V shed 0 bases and J shed 5 bases, with 6 bases lying between them. Germline assignment: CDR1 MNHEY and CDR2 SVGAGI. The length of the CDR3 is 13 residues. CDR3 region: CASSYSGVDTQYF. CDR3 coding DNA: TGTGCCAGCAGTTACTCTGGTGTAGATACGCAGTATTTT.

The rearrangement links TRBV21-1 to TRBJ2-3; TRBD2, the table's D call, lacks a check against the DNA. TRBV21-1 is assigned pseudogene status. The CDR3 loop spans 16 amino acids. As DNA, the CDR3 is TGTGCCAGCAGCCGGCTAGCGGGAGACCTCCCAGATACGCAGTATTTT. As protein: CASSRLAGDLPDTQYF.

This clonotype has just a few counts. The chain combines TRBV6-2 or TRBV6-3 with TRBJ2-7, with 9 bases matching TRBD2. After removal of 4 bases from V and 5 bases from J, the junction contained 6 bases not matched to a gene. The CDR3 totals 14 residues. CDR1 and CDR2 from the germline V gene are MNHEY and SVGEGT. CDR3 nucleotides: TGTGCCAGCAGTTTTGCGGGAGGGCCCCACGAGCAGTACTTC. Translating gives CASSFAGGPHEQYF.